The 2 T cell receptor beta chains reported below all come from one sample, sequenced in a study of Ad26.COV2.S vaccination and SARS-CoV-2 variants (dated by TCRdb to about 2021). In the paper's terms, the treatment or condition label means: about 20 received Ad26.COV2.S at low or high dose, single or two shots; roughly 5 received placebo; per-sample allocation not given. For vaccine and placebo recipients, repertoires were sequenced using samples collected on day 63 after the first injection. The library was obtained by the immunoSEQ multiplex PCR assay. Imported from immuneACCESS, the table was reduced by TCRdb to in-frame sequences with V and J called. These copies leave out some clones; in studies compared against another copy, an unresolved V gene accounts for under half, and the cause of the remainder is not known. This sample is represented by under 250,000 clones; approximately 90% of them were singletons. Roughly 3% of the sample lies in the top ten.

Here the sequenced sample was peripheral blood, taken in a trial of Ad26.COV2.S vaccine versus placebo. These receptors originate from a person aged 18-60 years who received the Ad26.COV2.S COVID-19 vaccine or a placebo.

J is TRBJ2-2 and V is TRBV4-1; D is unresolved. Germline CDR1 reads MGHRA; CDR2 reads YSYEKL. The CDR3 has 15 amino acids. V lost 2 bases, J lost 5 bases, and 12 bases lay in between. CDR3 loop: CASSQLPRGTGELFF. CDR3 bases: TGCGCCAGCAGCCAACTTCCGCGTGGGACCGGGGAGCTGTTTTTT.

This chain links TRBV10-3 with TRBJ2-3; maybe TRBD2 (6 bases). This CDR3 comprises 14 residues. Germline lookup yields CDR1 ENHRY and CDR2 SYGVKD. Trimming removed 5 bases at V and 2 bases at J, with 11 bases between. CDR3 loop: CAISFSGVTDTQYF. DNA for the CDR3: TGTGCCATCAGTTTTTCGGGGGTCACAGATACGCAGTATTTT.